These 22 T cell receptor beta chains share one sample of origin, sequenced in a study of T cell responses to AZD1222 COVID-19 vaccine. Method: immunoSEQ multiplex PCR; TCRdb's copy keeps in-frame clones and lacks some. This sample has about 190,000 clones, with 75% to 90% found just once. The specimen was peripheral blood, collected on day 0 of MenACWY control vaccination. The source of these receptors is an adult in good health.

Here the CDR3 reads CASSTGGSTEAFF. The CDR3 DNA reads TGTGCCAGCAGTACTGGGGGGAGCACTGAAGCTTTCTTT. This chain links TRBV27 with TRBJ1-1; tentative D call: TRBD1 (5 bases). This CDR3 comprises 13 residues. The germline CDR1 and CDR2 sequences are MNHEY and SMNVEV (reference sequence). Trimming shortened V by 5 bases and J by 4 bases, and 11 bases separated the two germline ends.

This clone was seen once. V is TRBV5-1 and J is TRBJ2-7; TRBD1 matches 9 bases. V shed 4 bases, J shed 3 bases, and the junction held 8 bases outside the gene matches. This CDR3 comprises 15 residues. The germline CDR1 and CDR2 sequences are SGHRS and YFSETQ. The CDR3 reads CASSPSATGGYEQYF. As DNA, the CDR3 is TGCGCCAGCAGCCCCTCTGCGACAGGGGGCTACGAGCAGTACTTC.

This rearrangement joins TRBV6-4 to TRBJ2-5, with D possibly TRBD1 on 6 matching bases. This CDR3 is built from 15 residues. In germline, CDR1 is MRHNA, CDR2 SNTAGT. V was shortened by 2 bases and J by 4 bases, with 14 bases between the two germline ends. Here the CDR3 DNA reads TGTGCCAGCAGTGACAGGGGCCAGGGGCGAGAGACCCAGTACTTC. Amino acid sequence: CASSDRGQGRETQYF.

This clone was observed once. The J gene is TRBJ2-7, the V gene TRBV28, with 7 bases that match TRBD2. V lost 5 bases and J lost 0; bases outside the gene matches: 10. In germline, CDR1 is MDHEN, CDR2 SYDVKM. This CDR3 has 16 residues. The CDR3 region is CASSIFGTTNSYEQYF. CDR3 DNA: TGTGCCAGCAGTATCTTCGGGACTACCAACTCCTACGAGCAGTACTTC.

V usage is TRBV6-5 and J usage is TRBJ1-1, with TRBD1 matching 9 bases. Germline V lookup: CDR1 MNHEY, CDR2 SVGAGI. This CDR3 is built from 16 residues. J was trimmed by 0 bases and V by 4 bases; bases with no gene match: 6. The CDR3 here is CASSLPGQGMNTEAFF. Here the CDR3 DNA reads TGTGCCAGCAGTTTACCGGGACAGGGAATGAACACTGAAGCTTTCTTT.

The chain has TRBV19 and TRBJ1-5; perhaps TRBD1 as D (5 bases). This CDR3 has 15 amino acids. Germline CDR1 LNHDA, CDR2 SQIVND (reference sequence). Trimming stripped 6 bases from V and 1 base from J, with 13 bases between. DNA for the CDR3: TGTGCCAGTAGCCCGAGCCGGGACAGCAATCAGCCCCAGCATTTT. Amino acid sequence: CASSPSRDSNQPQHF.

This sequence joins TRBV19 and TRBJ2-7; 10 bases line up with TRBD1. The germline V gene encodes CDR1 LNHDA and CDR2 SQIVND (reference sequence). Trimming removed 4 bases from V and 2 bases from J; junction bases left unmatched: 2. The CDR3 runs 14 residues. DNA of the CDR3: TGTGCCAGTAGTACGGGACAGGGGCCCTACGAGCAGTACTTC. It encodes CASSTGQGPYEQYF.

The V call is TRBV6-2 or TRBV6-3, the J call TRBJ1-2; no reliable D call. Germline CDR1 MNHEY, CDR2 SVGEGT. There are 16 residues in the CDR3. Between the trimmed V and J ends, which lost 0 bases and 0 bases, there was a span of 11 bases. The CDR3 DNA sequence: TGTGCCAGCAGTTACTCCTGGGAGGGCACTAACTATGGCTACACCTTC. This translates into CASSYSWEGTNYGYTF.

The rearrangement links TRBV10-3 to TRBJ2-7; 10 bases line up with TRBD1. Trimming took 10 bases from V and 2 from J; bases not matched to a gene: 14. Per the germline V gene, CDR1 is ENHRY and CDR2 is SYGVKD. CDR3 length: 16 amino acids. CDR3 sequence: CASRPGQGVKTYEQYF. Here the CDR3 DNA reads TGTGCCAGCCGTCCCGGACAGGGGGTAAAAACCTACGAGCAGTACTTC.

This CDR3 reads CAISEARDYEQYF. The DNA for the CDR3 is TGTGCCATCAGTGAGGCCAGGGACTACGAGCAGTACTTC. V and J are TRBV10-3 and TRBJ2-7, with D possibly TRBD1 on 5 matching bases. Germline CDR1 reads ENHRY; CDR2 reads SYGVKD. The CDR3 length is 13 residues. Deletions cut 2 bases from V and 3 bases from J, with 8 bases between.

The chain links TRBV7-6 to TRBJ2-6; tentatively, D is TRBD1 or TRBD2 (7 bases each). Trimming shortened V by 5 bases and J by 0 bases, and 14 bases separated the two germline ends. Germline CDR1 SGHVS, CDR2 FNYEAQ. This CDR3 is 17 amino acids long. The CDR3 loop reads CASSPGGGPSGANVLTF. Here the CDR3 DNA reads TGTGCCAGCAGCCCAGGGGGGGGGCCCTCTGGGGCCAACGTCCTGACTTTC.

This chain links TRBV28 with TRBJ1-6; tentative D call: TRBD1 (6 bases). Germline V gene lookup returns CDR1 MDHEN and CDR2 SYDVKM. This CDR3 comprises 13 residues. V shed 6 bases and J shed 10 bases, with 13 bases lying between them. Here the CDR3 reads CASSPSGASPLHF. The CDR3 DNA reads TGTGCCAGCAGCCCGTCAGGGGCATCACCCCTCCACTTT.

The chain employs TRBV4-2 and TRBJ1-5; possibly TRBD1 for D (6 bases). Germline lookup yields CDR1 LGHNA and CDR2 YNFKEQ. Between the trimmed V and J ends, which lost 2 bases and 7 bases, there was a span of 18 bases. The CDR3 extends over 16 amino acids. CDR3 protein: CASSQRAQGQGQPQHF. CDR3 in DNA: TGTGCCAGCAGCCAAAGAGCGCAGGGGCAGGGACAGCCCCAGCATTTT.

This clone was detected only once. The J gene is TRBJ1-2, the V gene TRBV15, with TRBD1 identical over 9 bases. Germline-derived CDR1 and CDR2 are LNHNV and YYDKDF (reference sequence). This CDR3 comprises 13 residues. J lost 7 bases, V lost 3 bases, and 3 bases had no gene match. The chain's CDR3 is CATSSGTGSGYTF. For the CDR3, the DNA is TGTGCCACCAGCAGCGGGACAGGGTCTGGCTACACCTTC.

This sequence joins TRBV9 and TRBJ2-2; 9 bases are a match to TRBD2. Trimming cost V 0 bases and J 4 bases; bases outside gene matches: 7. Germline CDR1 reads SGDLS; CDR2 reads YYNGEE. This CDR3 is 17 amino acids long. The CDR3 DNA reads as TGTGCCAGCAGCGTAGCTTGGGCGGGAGGGGGCACCGGGGAGCTGTTTTTT. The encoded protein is CASSVAWAGGGTGELFF.

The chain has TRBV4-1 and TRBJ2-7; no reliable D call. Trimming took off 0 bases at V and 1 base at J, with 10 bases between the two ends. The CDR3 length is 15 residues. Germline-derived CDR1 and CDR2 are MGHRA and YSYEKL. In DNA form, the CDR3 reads TGCGCCAGCAGCCAAGAATACTCGTCATCCTACGAGCAGTACTTC. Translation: CASSQEYSSSYEQYF.

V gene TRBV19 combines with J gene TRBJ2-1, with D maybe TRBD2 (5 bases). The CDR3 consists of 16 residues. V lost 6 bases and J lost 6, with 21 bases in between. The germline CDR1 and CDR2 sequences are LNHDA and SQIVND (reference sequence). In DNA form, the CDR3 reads TGTGCCAGTAGGTCGCTAAGATCCGGGGTACCCAATGAGCAGTTCTTC. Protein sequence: CASRSLRSGVPNEQFF. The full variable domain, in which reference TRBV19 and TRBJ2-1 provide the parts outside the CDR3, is DGGITQSPKYLFRKEGQNVTLSCEQNLNHDAMYWYRQDPGQGLRLIYYSQIVNDFQKGDIAEGYSVSREKKESFPLTVTSAQKNPTAFYLCASRSLRSGVPNEQFFGPGTRLTVL.

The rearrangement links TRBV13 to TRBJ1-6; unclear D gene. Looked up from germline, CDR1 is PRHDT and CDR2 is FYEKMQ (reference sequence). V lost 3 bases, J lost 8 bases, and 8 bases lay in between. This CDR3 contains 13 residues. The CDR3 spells CASSFSRDSPLHF. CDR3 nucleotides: TGTGCCAGCAGCTTCTCAAGGGATTCACCCCTCCACTTT. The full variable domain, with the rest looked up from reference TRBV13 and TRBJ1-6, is AAGVIQSPRHLIKEKRETATLKCYPIPRHDTVYWYQQGPGQDPQFLISFYEKMQSDKGSIPDRFSAQQFSDYHSELNMSSLELGDSALYFCASSFSRDSPLHFGNGTRLTVT.

The CDR3 nucleotides read TGTGCCAGCAGCTTGGGGGACAGGGCACTCACCGGGGAGCTGTTTTTT. Translation: CASSLGDRALTGELFF. The V call is TRBV5-4, the J call TRBJ2-2; 9 bases are shared with TRBD1. The V segment lost 0 bases and the J segment 4 bases; nucleotides outside the gene matches: 4. Germline values: CDR1 SGHNT, CDR2 YYREEE (reference sequence). The CDR3 sequence is 16 residues long.

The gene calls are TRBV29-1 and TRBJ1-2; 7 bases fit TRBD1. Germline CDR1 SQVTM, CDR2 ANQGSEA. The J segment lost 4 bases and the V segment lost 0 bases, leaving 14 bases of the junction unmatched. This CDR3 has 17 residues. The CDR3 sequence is CSVEDNSGQARGYGYTF. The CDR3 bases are TGCAGCGTTGAAGATAACAGCGGACAGGCACGAGGCTATGGCTACACCTTC.

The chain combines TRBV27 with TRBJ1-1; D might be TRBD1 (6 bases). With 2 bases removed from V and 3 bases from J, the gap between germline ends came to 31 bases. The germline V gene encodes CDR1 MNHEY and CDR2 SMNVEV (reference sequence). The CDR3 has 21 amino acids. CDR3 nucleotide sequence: TGTGCCAGCAGTTTAAGGACGTCTTTCGGGGGGGGCGCGGTCCGGGACACTGAAGCTTTCTTT. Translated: CASSLRTSFGGGAVRDTEAFF.

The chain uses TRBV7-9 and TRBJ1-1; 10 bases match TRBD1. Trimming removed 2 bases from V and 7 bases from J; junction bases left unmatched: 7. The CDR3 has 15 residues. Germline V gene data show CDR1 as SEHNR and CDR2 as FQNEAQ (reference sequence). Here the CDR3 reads CASSLLGTGDGEAFF. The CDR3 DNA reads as TGTGCCAGCAGCTTATTAGGGACAGGGGATGGTGAAGCTTTCTTT.